This T cell receptor beta chain was profiled in a study of blood T cell repertoires in COVID-19 (TCRdb year 2020). The study in broad terms: Collaborator samples came from the United States, Italy and Spain and covered acute and convalescent phases of COVID-19. The prospective study material was composed of cDNA or gDNA derived from T cells, B-cell-depleted T cells, or PBMCs. The dataset comprised deeply sampled blood TCRbeta repertoires from subjects exposed to, actively infected with, or recovered from COVID-19. The repertoires were released in a freely available public database intended as a resource for research on the immune response to SARS-CoV-2. Samples came from the ongoing ImmuneRACE study (first 160 participants) plus 1,254 subjects from 6 global collaborators. Sample metadata almost always included a de-identified subject ID, COVID-19 status, age in years and sex. Where available, HLA class I and class II types were taken from metadata supplied by the sample provider and were not determined by assay-based typing.

The germline V gene encodes CDR1 MDHEN and CDR2 SYDVKM. The CDR3 starts with the cysteine, ends with the phenylalanine, and has 14 residues. Of the read, only the CDR3 DNA is kept; its 42 bases are in frame from base 1. Trimmed from V: 5 bases; trimmed from J: 0 bases; junction bases lacking a gene match: 3. The study at large found these results: How much clinical and demographic metadata was included differed by source and by participant, and the metadata was provided uncurated.

The collaborating institutions used their own protocols to collect whole blood in K2EDTA tubes. For TCRbeta analysis, collaborators shipped samples in one of three forms: frozen whole blood, isolated PBMCs, or DNA extracted from either of those sample types. This clone was counted a single time. What antigen it recognizes has not been identified. Nothing much larger sits one base from this clone, and base qualities are not available. TCRbeta CDR3 regions were amplified from genomic DNA by means of the immunoSEQ Assay, a bias-controlled multiplex PCR. The study's processing was this. Nucleated cell counts per sample were estimated from amplification of reference gene primers within the assay. Sequence reads were collapsed and filtered to measure the absolute abundance of every unique TCRbeta CDR3 rearrangement. Productive Simpson clonality was computed per sample as the square root of Simpson's diversity index over productive rearrangements. TCRdb stores this immuneACCESS table with in-frame sequences only. Part of the clones is absent; in the studies checked, under half of the shortfall reflects unresolved V genes, and no reason is known for the rest. The V and J calls and clone size were taken over from that table, and D and trimming were inferred from the DNA. Present in this sample are about 12,000 clones, around 90% of which were seen just once. The biggest ten clones account for more than 25% of the sample.

The sequence joins TRBV28 to TRBJ2-7; TRBD1 matches 8 bases in the middle. This sequence was found in a woman in her 70s with active COVID-19. Material: peripheral blood. The DNA sequence is as follows: TGTGCCAGCAGTAGACAGGGGCGCTCCTACGAGCAGTACTTC. Its translation reads: CASSRQGRSYEQYF.